This TCR beta chain was documented in a study of monozygotic twins with inflammatory bowel disease. Using TCRalpha and TCRbeta cDNA, the researchers carried out two nested PCRs that lasted around 15 and 9 cycles. TCRdb re-called the 5' RACE reads; one entry per CDR3 protein, DNA not given. This specimen shows 300,000 to 450,000 distinct CDR3 sequences; the ten leading clones hold 2.5% to 3%. Looked up from germline, CDR1 is SQVTM and CDR2 is ANQGSEA. This CDR3 has 13 amino acids. This sequence joins TRBV29-1 and TRBJ2-5; TCRdb's D gene call, TRBD1, goes unchecked for lack of DNA. The sequence was collected from a human donor with ulcerative colitis or Crohn's disease, or a healthy co-twin of an affected twin (not recorded which). Sequencing was done on a sample of blood. CDR3 residues: CSARRGVGETQYF.